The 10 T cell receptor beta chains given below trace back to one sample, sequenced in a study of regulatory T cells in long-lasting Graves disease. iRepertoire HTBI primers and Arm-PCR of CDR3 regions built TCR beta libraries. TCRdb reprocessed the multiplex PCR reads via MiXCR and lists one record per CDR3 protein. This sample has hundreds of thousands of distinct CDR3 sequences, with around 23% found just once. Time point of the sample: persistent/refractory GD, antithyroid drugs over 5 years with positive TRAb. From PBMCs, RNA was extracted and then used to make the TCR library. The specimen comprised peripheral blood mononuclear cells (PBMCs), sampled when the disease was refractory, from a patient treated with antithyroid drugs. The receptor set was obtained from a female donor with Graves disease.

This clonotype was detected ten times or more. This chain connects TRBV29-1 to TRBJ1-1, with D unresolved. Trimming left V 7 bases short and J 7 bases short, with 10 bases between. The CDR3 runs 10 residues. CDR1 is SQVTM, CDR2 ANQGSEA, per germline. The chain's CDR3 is CSAPGIEAFF. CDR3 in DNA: TGCAGCGCCCCGGGGATTGAAGCTTTCTTT.

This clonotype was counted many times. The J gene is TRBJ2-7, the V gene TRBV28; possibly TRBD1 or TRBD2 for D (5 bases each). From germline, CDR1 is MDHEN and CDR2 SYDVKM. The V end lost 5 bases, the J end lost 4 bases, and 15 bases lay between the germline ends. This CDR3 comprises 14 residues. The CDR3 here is CASSPGPDYYEQYF. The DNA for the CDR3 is TGTGCCAGCAGTCCGGGACCGGATTATTACGAGCAGTACTTC.

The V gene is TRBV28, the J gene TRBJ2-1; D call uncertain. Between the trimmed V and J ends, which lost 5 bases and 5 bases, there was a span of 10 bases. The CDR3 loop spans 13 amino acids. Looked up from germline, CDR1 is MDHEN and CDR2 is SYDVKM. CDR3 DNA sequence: TGTGCCAGCAGTGTAACCAGCGACAATGAGCAGTTCTTC. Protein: CASSVTSDNEQFF.

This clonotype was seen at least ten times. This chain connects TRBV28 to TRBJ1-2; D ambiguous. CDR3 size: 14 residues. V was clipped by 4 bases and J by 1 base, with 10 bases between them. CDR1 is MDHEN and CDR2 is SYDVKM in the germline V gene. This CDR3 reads CASSWEAGNYGYTF. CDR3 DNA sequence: TGTGCCAGCAGTTGGGAGGCGGGTAACTATGGCTACACCTTC.

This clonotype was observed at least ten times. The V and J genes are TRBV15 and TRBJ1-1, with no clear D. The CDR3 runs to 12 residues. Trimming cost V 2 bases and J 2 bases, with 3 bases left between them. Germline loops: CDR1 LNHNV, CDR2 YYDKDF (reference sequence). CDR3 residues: CATSRHNTEAFF. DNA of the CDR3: TGTGCCACCAGCAGACATAACACTGAAGCTTTCTTT. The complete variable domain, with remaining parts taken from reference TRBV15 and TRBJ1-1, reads DAMVIQNPRYQVTQFGKPVTLSCSQTLNHNVMYWYQQKSSQAPKLLFHYYDKDFNNEADTPDNFQSRRPNTSFCFLDIRSPGLGDTAMYLCATSRHNTEAFFGQGTRLTVV.

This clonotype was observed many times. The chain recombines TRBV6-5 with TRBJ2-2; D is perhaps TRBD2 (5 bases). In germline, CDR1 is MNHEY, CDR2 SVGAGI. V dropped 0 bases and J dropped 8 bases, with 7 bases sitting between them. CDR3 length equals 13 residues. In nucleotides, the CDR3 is TGTGCCAGCAGTTACTCGACGGGGGGGGAGCTGTTTTTT. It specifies CASSYSTGGELFF.

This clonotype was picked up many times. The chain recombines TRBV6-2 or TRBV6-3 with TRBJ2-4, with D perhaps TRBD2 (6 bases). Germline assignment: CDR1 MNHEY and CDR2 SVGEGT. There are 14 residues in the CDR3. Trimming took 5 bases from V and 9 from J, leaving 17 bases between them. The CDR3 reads CASSEAAPGGIQYF. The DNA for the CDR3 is TGTGCCAGCAGTGAAGCAGCGCCCGGGGGCATTCAGTACTTC.

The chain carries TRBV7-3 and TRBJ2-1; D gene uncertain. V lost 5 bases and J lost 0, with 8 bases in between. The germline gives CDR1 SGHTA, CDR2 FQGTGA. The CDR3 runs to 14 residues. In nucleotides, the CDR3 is TGTGCCAGCAGCCCCCAGCCCTCCTACAATGAGCAGTTCTTC. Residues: CASSPQPSYNEQFF.

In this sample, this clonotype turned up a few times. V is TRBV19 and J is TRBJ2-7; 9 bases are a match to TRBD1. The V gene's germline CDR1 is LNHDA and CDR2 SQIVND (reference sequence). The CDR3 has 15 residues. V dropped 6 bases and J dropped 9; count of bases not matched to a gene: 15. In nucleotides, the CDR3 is TGTGCCAGTAGCCCAGGGGACAGGGCTATACGTTCGCAGTACTTC. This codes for CASSPGDRAIRSQYF.

The CDR3 reads CSVDRGELNEQFF. The CDR3, as DNA: TGCAGCGTTGATAGAGGAGAACTCAATGAGCAGTTCTTC. This sequence joins TRBV29-1 and TRBJ2-1; no firm D call. The CDR3 extends over 13 amino acids. V was clipped by 3 bases and J by 6 bases, with 12 bases between them. The V gene's germline CDR1 is SQVTM and CDR2 ANQGSEA.